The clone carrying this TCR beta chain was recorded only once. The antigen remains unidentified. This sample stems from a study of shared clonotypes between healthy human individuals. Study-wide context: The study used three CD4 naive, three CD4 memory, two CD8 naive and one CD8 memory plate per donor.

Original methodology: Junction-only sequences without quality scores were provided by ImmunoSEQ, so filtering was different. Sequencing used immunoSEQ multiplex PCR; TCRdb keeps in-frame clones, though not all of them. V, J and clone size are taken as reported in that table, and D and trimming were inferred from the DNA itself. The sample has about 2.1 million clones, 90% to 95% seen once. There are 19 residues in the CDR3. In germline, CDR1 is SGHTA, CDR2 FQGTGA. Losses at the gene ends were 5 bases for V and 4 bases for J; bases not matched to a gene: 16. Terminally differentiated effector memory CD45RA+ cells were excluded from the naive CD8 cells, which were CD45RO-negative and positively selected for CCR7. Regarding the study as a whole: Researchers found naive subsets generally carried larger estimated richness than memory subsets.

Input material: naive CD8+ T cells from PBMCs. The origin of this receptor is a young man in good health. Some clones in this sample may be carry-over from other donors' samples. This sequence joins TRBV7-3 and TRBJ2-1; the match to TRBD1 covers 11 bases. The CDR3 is CASSPGTGGTDYLYNEQFF. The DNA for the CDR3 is TGTGCCAGCAGCCCTGGGACAGGGGGTACCGATTACTTATACAATGAGCAGTTCTTC.